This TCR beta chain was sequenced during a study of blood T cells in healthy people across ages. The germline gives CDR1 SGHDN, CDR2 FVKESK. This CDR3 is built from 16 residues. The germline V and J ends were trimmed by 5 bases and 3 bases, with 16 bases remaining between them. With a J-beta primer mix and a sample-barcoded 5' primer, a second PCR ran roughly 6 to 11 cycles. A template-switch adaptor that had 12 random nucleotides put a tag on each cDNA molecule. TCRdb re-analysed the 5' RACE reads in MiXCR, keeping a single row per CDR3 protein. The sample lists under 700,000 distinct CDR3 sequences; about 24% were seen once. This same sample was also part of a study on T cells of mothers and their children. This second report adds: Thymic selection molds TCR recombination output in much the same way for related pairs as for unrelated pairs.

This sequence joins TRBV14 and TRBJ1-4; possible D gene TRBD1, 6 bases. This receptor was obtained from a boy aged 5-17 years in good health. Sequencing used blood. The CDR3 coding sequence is TGTGCCAGCAGCTTACAGTCGAGGGGGTCTAATGAAAAACTGTTTTTT. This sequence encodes CASSLQSRGSNEKLFF.